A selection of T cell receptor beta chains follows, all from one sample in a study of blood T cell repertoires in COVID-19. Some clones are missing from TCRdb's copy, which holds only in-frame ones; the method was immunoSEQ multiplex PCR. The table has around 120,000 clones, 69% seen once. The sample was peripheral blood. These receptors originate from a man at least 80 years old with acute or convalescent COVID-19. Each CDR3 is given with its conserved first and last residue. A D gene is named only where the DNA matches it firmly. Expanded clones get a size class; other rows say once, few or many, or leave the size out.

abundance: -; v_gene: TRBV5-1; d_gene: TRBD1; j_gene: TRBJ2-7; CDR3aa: CASNPGTGTDEQYF; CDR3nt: TGCGCCAGCAACCCCGGGACAGGGACCGACGAGCAGTACTTC
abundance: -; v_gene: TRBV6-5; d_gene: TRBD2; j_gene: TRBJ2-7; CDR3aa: CASSSILAGGDYEQYF; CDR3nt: TGTGCCAGCAGTTCGATACTAGCGGGAGGAGACTACGAGCAGTACTTC
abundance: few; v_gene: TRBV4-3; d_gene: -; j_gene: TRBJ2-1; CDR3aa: CASSPRVSTLYNEQFF; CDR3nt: TGCGCCAGCAGCCCCCGGGTCTCTACCCTCTACAATGAGCAGTTCTTC
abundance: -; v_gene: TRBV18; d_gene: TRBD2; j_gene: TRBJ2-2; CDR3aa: CASSATSGVPGELFF; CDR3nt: TGTGCCAGCTCAGCGACTAGCGGGGTTCCCGGGGAGCTGTTTTTT
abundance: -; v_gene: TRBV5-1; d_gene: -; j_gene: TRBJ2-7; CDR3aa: CASSRDSYEQYF; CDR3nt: TGCGCCAGCAGCCGCGACAGCTACGAGCAGTACTTC
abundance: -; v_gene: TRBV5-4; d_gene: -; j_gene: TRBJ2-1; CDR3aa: CASSLAGAPNEQFF; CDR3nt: TGTGCCAGCAGCTTGGCGGGAGCACCCAATGAGCAGTTCTTC
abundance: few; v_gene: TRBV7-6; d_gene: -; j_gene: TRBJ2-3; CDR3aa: CASSLSGWGTDTQYF; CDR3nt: TGTGCCAGCAGCCTCAGCGGGTGGGGCACAGATACGCAGTATTTT
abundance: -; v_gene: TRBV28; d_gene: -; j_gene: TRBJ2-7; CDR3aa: CASTDSSYEQYF; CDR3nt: TGTGCCAGCACCGATAGCTCCTACGAGCAGTACTTC
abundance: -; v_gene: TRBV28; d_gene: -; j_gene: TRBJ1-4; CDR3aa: CASSWGDLRFGKLFF; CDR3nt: TGTGCCAGCAGTTGGGGGGACCTCCGTTTCGGAAAACTGTTTTTT
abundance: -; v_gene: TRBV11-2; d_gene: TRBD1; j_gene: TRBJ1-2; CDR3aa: CASSPGTGEGRGYTF; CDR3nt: TGTGCCAGCAGCCCCGGGACAGGGGAGGGTCGGGGCTACACCTTC
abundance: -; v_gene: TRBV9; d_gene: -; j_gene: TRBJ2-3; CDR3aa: CASSVFTGSEDTQYF; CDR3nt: TGTGCCAGCAGCGTATTTACTGGGAGCGAAGATACGCAGTATTTT
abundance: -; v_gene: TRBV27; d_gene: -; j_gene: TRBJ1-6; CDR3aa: CASSLRGLPLHF; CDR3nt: TGTGCCAGCAGTTTACGGGGGTTACCCCTCCACTTT
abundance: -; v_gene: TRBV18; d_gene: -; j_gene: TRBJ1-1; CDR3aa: CASSPITGVAFF; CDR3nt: TGTGCCAGCTCACCAATCACAGGCGTAGCTTTCTTT
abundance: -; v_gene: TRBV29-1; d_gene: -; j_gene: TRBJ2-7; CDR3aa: CSVLTGDEQYF; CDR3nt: TGCAGCGTTCTCACTGGAGACGAGCAGTACTTC
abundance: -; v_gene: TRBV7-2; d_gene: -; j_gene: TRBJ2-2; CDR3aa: CASSTYTPGSGELFF; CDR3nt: TGTGCCAGCAGCACTTACACGCCGGGGAGCGGGGAGCTGTTTTTT
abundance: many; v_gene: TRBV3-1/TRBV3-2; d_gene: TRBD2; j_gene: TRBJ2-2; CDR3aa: CASSQGTSAGGELFF; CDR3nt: TGTGCCAGCAGCCAAGGGACTAGCGCCGGCGGGGAGCTGTTTTTT
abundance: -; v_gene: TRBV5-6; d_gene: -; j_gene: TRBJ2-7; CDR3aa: CASSLVLGHYEQYF; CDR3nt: TGTGCCAGCAGCTTGGTCTTAGGACACTACGAGCAGTACTTC